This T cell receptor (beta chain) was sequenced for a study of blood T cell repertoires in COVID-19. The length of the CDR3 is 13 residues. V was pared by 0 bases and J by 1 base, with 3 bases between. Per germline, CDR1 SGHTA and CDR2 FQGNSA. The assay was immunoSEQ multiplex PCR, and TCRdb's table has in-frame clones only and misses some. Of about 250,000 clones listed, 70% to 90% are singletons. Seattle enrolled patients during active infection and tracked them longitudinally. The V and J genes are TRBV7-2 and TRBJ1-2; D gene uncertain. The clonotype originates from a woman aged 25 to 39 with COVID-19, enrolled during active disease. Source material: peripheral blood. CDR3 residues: CASSLAVNYGYTF. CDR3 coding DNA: TGTGCCAGCAGCTTAGCCGTTAACTATGGCTACACCTTC.